This entry concerns a single T cell receptor (beta chain). Its antigen remains undetermined. The input lacks base qualities; no much larger clone sits a single base away. The immunoSEQ Assay, a bias-controlled multiplex PCR, was used to amplify TCRbeta CDR3 regions from genomic DNA. In the source study's methods: The number of nucleated cells in each sample was estimated by amplification of reference gene primers within the assay. Sequence reads were collapsed and filtered to measure the absolute abundance of every unique TCRbeta CDR3 rearrangement. For each sample, productive Simpson clonality was calculated by taking the square root of Simpson's diversity index across productive rearrangements. The source is immuneACCESS, and TCRdb retained only in-frame sequences with V and J called. Part of the clones is not carried over; for the studies checked, unresolved V genes explain less than half of this, and the remainder is unexplained. D and trimming come from the DNA, and the V and J calls and clone size come from that table. This sample lists 180,000 or so clones; more than 60% were detected once. The top ten constitute approximately 13% of the sample.

The data originate from a study of blood T cell repertoires in COVID-19 (dated by TCRdb to the early 2020s). General notes on the study: Samples covering the acute and convalescent phases of COVID-19 were provided by collaborators in the United States, Italy and Spain. The material from the prospective study consisted of cDNA or gDNA derived from T cells, B-cell-depleted T cells, or PBMCs. The dataset comprised deeply sampled blood TCRbeta repertoires from subjects exposed to, actively infected with, or recovered from COVID-19. The repertoires were released in a freely available public database intended as a resource for research on the immune response to SARS-CoV-2. Samples came from the ongoing ImmuneRACE study (first 160 participants) plus 1,254 subjects from 6 global collaborators. The sample metadata nearly always contained a de-identified subject ID, COVID-19 status, age in years and sex. Where HLA class I and class II types were available, the types were taken from metadata supplied by the sample provider, not from assay-based typing.

General conclusions and limits of the study: The amount of clinical and demographic metadata varied by source and participant and was provided uncurated.

CDR1 and CDR2 are read off the germline V gene as SQVTM and ANQGSEA. Germline trimming amounts to 6 bases on V and 6 bases on J, with 6 as the count of junction bases outside the gene matches. From its cysteine to its phenylalanine, the CDR3 spans 14 amino acids. Only the CDR3 DNA is retained, 42 bases long and in frame from the first base. Samples from volunteer blood donors who had recovered from COVID-19 were contributed by a second Seattle source. The collaborating institutions used their own protocols to collect whole blood in K2EDTA tubes. For TCRbeta analysis, collaborators shipped samples in one of three forms: frozen whole blood, isolated PBMCs, or DNA extracted from either of those sample types.

Rearrangement joined TRBV29-1 to TRBJ1-4, with 11 bases matching TRBD1. The specimen sequenced was peripheral blood. This TCR was sampled from a man aged 45-65 years who had recovered from COVID-19. CDR3 protein: CSVEGTGGDEKLFF. The DNA is TGCAGCGTGGAGGGGACAGGGGGTGATGAAAAACTGTTTTTT. Full variable domain (CDR3 extended with the reference TRBV29-1 and TRBJ1-4 proteins): SAVISQKPSRDICQRGTSLTIQCQVDSQVTMMFWYRQQPGQSLTLIATANQGSEATYESGFVIDKFPISRPNLTFSTLTVSNMSPEDSSIYLCSVEGTGGDEKLFFGSGTQLSVL.